At least ten counts were recorded for the clone carrying this TCR beta chain. The patients chosen for sequencing had shown expansion of CD8+CD57+ cells (detected by flow cytometry). TCR beta VDJ and CDR3 profiles were obtained from a genomic DNA template. TCRdb itself ran the reads through MiXCR, one entry per CDR3 protein. The sample consists of roughly 170,000 distinct CDR3 sequences, about half of them appearing once. The source of the sample is a study of CD8+CD57+ T cells in acquired aplastic anemia. The wider study: Quantities of DNA derived from sorted CD4+ and CD8+ cells averaged 3.2 ug.

Material for sequencing was sorted CD4+, CD8+, or CD8+CD57+ T cells (not recorded which) from PBMCs. The TCR sequence derives from a human donor with aplastic anemia.

The CDR3 bases are TGTGCCAGCAGCCCCAGCGGGGGACGCACAGATACGCAGTATTTT. This gives the protein CASSPSGGRTDTQYF. The rearrangement joins TRBV5-5 to TRBJ2-3; 8 bases are a match to TRBD2. V gave up 4 bases and J gave up 1 base; unmatched junction bases: 5. Looked up from germline, CDR1 is SGHKS and CDR2 is YYEKEE (reference sequence). The CDR3 consists of 15 residues.